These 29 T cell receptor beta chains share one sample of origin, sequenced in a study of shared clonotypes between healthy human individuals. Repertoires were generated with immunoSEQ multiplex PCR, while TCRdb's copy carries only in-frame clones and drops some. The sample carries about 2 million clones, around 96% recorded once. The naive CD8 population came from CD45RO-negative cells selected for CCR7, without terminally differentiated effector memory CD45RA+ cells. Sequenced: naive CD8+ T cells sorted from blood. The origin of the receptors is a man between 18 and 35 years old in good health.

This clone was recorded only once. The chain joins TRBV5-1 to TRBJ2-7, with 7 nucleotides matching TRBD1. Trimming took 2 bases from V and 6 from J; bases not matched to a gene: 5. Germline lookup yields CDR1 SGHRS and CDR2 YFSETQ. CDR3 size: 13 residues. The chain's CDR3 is CASSLETGFEQYF. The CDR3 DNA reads TGCGCCAGCAGCTTAGAGACAGGGTTCGAGCAGTACTTC.

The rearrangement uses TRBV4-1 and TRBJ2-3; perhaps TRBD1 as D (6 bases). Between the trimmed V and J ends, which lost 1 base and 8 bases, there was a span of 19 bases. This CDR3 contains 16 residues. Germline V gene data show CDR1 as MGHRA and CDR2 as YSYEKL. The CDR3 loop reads CASSQVSPQGSVTQYF. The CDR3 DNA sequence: TGCGCCAGCAGCCAAGTTAGCCCACAGGGATCAGTTACGCAGTATTTT.

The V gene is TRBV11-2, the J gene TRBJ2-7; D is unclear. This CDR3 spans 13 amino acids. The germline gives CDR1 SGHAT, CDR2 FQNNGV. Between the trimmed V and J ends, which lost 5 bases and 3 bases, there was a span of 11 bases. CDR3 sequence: CASSPRAYYEQYF. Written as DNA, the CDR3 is TGTGCCAGCAGCCCCCGGGCCTACTACGAGCAGTACTTC.

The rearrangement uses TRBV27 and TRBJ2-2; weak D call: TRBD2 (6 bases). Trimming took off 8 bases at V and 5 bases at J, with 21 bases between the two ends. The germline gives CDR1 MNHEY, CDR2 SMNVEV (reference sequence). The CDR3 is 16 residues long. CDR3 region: CASSEGAGGYTGELFF. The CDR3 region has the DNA TGTGCCAGCTCGGAGGGTGCAGGAGGTTATACCGGGGAGCTGTTTTTT.

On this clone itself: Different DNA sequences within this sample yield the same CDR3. This chain's CDR3 is CASSLGGSTEAFF. The CDR3 DNA is TGTGCCAGCAGCTTAGGGGGGTCCACTGAAGCTTTCTTT. The gene calls are TRBV13 and TRBJ1-1; D gene uncertain. This CDR3 is 13 amino acids long. Trimming removed 0 bases at V and 4 bases at J, with 6 bases between. CDR1 PRHDT and CDR2 FYEKMQ come from the germline V gene (reference sequence).

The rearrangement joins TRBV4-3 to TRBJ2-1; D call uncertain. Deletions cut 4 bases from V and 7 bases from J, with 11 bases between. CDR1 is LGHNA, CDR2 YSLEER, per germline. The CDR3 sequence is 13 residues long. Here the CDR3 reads CASSPDLGNEQFF. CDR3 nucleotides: TGCGCCAGCAGCCCGGACCTCGGTAATGAGCAGTTCTTC.

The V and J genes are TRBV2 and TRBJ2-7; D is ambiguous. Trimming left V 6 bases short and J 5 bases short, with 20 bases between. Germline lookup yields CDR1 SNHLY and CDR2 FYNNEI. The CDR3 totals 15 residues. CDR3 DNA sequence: TGTGCCAGCAGCGCCGACTGGGGATCGAGCCACGAGCAGTACTTC. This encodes CASSADWGSSHEQYF.

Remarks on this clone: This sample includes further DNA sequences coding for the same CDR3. Here the CDR3 reads CSVGGQGHEQYF. CDR3 in DNA: TGCAGCGTGGGGGGACAGGGGCACGAGCAGTACTTC. The chain is built from TRBV29-1 and TRBJ2-7; 10 nucleotides align to TRBD1. The CDR3 contains 12 residues. The germline gives CDR1 SQVTM, CDR2 ANQGSEA. J lost 5 bases, V lost 6 bases, and 4 bases had no gene match.

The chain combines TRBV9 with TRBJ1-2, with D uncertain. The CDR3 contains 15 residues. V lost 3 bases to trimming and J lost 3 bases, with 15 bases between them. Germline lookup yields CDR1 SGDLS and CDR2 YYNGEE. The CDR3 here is CASSGGLGSYYGYTF. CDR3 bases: TGTGCCAGCAGCGGTGGGTTAGGGTCGTACTATGGCTACACCTTC. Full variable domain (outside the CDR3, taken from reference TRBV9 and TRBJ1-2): DSGVTQTPKHLITATGQRVTLRCSPRSGDLSVYWYQQSLDQGLQFLIQYYNGEERAKGNILERFSAQQFPDLHSELNLSSLELGDSALYFCASSGGLGSYYGYTFGSGTRLTVV.

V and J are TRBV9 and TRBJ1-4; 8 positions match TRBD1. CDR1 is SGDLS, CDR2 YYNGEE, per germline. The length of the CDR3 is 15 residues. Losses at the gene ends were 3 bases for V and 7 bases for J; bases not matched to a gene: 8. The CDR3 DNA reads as TGTGCCAGCAGCGGAACCCCAGGGGGCGGTGAAAAACTGTTTTTT. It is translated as CASSGTPGGGEKLFF. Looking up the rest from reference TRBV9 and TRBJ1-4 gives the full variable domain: DSGVTQTPKHLITATGQRVTLRCSPRSGDLSVYWYQQSLDQGLQFLIQYYNGEERAKGNILERFSAQQFPDLHSELNLSSLELGDSALYFCASSGTPGGGEKLFFGSGTQLSVL.

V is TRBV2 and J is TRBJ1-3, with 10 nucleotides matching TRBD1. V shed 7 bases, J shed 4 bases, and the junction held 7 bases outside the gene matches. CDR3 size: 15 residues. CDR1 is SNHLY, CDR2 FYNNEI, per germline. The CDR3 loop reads CASTLGQGTGNTIYF. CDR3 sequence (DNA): TGTGCCAGCACCCTGGGACAGGGGACGGGAAACACCATATATTTT.

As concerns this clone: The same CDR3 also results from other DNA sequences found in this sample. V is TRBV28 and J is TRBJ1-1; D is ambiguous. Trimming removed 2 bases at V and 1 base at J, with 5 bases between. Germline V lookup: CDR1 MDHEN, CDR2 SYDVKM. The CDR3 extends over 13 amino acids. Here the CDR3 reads CASSLIENTEAFF. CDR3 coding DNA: TGTGCCAGCAGTTTAATAGAGAACACTGAAGCTTTCTTT.

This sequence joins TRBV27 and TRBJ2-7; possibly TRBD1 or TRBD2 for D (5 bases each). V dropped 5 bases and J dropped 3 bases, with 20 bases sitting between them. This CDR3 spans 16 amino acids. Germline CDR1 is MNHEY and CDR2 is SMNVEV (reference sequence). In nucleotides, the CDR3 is TGTGCCAGCAGTCCTTCGAGGGGAGAGGGGATCTACGAGCAGTACTTC. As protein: CASSPSRGEGIYEQYF.

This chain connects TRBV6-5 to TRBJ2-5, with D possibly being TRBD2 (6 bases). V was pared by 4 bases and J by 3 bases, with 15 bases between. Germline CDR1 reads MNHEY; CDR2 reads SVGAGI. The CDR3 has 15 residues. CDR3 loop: CASSLTAGNEETQYF. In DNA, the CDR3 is TGTGCCAGCAGTTTGACGGCGGGGAACGAAGAGACCCAGTACTTC.

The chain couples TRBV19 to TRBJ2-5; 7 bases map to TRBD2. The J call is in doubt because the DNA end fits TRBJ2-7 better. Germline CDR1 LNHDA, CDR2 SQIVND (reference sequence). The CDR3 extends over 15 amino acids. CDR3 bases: TGTGCCAGTAGTTCTACTTGGGGGGGCTCCTACGAGCAGTACTTC. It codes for CASSSTWGGSYEQYF.

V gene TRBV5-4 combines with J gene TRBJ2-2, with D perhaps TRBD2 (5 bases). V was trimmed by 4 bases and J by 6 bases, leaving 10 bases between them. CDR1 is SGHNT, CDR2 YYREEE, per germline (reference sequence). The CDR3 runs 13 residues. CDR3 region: CASSAGLAGELFF. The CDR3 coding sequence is TGTGCCAGCAGCGCCGGACTGGCCGGGGAGCTGTTTTTT.

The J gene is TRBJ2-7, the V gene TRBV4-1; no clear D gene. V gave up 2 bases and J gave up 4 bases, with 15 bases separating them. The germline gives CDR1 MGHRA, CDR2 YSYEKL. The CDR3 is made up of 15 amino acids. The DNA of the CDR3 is TGCGCCAGCAGCCAATCGCCAGGAGAGACTTACGAGCAGTACTTC. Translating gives CASSQSPGETYEQYF.

The CDR3 nucleotides read TGTGCCAGCAGCCCCGACAGGATAACTATTCCCTACGAGCAGTACTTC. As protein: CASSPDRITIPYEQYF. The genes are TRBV7-9 and TRBJ2-7; a weak D match, TRBD1 (6 bases). CDR1 and CDR2 (germline): SEHNR, FQNEAQ (reference sequence). The CDR3 sequence is 16 residues long. Trimming took 5 bases from V and 2 from J, leaving 19 bases between them.

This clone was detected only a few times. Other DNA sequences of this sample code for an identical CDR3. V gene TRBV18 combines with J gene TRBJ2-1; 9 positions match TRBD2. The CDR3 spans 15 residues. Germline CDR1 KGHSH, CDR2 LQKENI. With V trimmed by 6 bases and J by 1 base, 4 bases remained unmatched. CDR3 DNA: TGTGCCAGCTCGCTTAGCGGGGGATCCTACAATGAGCAGTTCTTC. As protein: CASSLSGGSYNEQFF.

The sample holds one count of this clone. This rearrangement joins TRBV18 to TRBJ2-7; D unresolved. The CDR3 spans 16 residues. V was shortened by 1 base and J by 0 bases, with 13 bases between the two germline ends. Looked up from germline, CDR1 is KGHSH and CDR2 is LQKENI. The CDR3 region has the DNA TGTGCCAGCTCACCACAACCTACACCTCCCTCCTACGAGCAGTACTTC. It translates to CASSPQPTPPSYEQYF. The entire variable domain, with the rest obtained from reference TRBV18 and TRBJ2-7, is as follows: NAGVMQNPRHLVRRRGQEARLRCSPMKGHSHVYWYRQLPEEGLKFMVYLQKENIIDESGMPKERFSAEFPKEGPSILRIQQVVRGDSAAYFCASSPQPTPPSYEQYFGPGTRLTVT.

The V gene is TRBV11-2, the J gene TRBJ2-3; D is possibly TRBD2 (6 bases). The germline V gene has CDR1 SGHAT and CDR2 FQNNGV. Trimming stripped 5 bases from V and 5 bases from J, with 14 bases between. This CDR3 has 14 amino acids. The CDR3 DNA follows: TGTGCCAGCAGCCGCCCGGGGGTGGTAGATACGCAGTATTTT. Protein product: CASSRPGVVDTQYF.

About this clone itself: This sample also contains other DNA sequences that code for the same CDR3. Written as DNA, the CDR3 is TGTGCCAGTAGTCCCGGACTAGCGGGAGGCTACGAGCAGTACTTC. Its protein product is CASSPGLAGGYEQYF. This sequence joins TRBV19 and TRBJ2-7, with 14 bases matching TRBD2. Germline V gives CDR1 LNHDA, CDR2 SQIVND (reference sequence). The V segment lost 5 bases and the J segment 3 bases; nucleotides outside the gene matches: 3. The CDR3 sequence is 15 residues long.

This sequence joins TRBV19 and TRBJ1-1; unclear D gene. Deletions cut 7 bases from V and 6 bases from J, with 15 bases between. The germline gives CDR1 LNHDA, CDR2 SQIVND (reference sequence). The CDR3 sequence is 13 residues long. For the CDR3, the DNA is TGTGCCAGTACCCCGGCCGTTTTCGCTGAAGCTTTCTTT. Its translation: CASTPAVFAEAFF.

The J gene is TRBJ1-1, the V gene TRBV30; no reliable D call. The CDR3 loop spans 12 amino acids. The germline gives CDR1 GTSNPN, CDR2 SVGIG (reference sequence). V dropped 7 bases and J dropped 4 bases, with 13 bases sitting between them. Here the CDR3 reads CASGVPSTEAFF. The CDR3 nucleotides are TGTGCCTCCGGGGTCCCGAGCACTGAAGCTTTCTTT.

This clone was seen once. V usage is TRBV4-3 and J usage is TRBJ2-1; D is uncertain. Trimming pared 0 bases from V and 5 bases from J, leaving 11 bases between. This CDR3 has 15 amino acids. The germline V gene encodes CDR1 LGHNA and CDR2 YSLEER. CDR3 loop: CASSQEYSVNNEQFF. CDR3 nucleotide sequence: TGCGCCAGCAGCCAAGAATACTCTGTCAACAATGAGCAGTTCTTC.

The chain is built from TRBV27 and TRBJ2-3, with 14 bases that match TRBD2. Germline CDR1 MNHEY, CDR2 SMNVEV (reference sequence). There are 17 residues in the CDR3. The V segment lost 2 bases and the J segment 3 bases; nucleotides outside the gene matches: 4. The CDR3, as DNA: TGTGCCAGCAGTTTACTCCGACTAGCGGGGGGGACAGATACGCAGTATTTT. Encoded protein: CASSLLRLAGGTDTQYF.

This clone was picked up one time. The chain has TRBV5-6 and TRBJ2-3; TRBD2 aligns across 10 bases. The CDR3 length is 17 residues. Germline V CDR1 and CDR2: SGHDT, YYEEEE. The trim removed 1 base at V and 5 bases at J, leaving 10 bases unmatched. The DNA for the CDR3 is TGTGCCAGCAGCTTGTCGGGGGCTAGCGGGAGAGAAGATACGCAGTATTTT. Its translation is CASSLSGASGREDTQYF.

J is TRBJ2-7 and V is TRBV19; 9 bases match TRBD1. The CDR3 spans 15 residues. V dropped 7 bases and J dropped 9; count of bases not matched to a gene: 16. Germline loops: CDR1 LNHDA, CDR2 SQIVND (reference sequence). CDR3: CASTFDPAGQGMQYF. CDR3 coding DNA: TGTGCCAGTACCTTCGATCCCGCGGGACAGGGAATGCAGTACTTC.

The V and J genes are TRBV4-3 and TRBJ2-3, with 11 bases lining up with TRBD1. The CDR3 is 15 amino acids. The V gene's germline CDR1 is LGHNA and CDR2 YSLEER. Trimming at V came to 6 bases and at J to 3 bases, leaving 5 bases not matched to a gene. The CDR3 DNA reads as TGCGCCAGCAGTGCCGGGACAGGGGGGACAGATACGCAGTATTTT. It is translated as CASSAGTGGTDTQYF.